These 27 T cell receptor beta chains were all obtained from the same sample, sequenced in a study of shared clonotypes between healthy human individuals. Some clones are missing from TCRdb's copy, which holds only in-frame ones; the method was immunoSEQ multiplex PCR. The repertoire holds some 580,000 clones, with 95% to 98% as singletons. The sample consisted of naive CD4+ T cells sorted from blood. The subset is: CD45RA+ positively selected. The receptors originated from a woman in her twenties or thirties in good health.

J is TRBJ2-1 and V is TRBV28; 10 bases match TRBD2. With 6 bases clipped from V and 7 bases from J, the junction kept 9 bases outside the gene matches. Germline V gene data show CDR1 as MDHEN and CDR2 as SYDVKM. CDR3 length: 15 residues. Here the CDR3 DNA reads TGTGCCAGCAGCAATCTAGCGGGAGTTACAAATGAGCAGTTCTTC. Translating gives CASSNLAGVTNEQFF.

The chain employs TRBV2 and TRBJ1-5; no firm D call. The CDR3 consists of 14 residues. Trimming shortened V by 7 bases and J by 6 bases, and 16 bases separated the two germline ends. Germline CDR1 is SNHLY and CDR2 is FYNNEI. The CDR3 nucleotides are TGTGCCAGCACCGAAGAACGGGAGGTTCAGCCCCAGCATTTT. It is translated as CASTEEREVQPQHF.

This chain connects TRBV28 to TRBJ2-5; no definite D call. There are 13 residues in the CDR3. Germline values: CDR1 MDHEN, CDR2 SYDVKM. V lost 1 base and J 4 bases, leaving 7 bases between the germline ends. CDR3 region: CASSLSARETQYF. CDR3 DNA sequence: TGTGCCAGCAGTTTATCGGCAAGAGAGACCCAGTACTTC.

The chain employs TRBV14 and TRBJ2-7; TRBD2 matches at 14 bases. Per the germline V gene, CDR1 is SGHDN and CDR2 is FVKESK. V shed 4 bases and J 3 bases; nucleotides not matched to a gene: 8. The length of the CDR3 is 17 residues. CDR3 DNA: TGTGCCAGCAGCCCACTACCCGGGACTAGCGGGAGCTACGAGCAGTACTTC. Protein sequence: CASSPLPGTSGSYEQYF.

CDR3 nucleotides: TGTGCCAGCAGCCAAGATCCAGGGGACACCGGGGAGCTGTTTTTT. Translation: CASSQDPGDTGELFF. The V call is TRBV4-2, the J call TRBJ2-2; possible D gene TRBD1, 6 bases. Per the germline V gene, CDR1 is LGHNA and CDR2 is YNFKEQ. V lost 0 bases and J lost 3, with 8 bases in between. The CDR3 is 15 residues long.

The chain employs TRBV19 and TRBJ2-1; 7 bases map to TRBD2. The CDR3 extends over 15 amino acids. Trimming cost V 6 bases and J 5 bases; bases outside gene matches: 10. CDR1 LNHDA and CDR2 SQIVND come from the germline V gene (reference sequence). The DNA for the CDR3 is TGTGCCAGTAGGATGGTGGGAGGGCCGGACAATGAGCAGTTCTTC. Encoded protein: CASRMVGGPDNEQFF.

The chain links TRBV5-4 to TRBJ1-3; perhaps TRBD1 as D (5 bases). Germline CDR1 reads SGHNT; CDR2 reads YYREEE (reference sequence). CDR3 length: 18 amino acids. Trimming stripped 4 bases from V and 0 bases from J, with 20 bases between. CDR3 nucleotide sequence: TGTGCCAGCAGCCGAGGTACGGACATATCGAGCTCTGGAAACACCATATATTTT. Translating it yields CASSRGTDISSSGNTIYF.

This chain uses TRBV30 with TRBJ2-7; D assignment may be TRBD1 or TRBD2 (5 bases each). The V gene's germline CDR1 is GTSNPN and CDR2 SVGIG (reference sequence). V was shortened by 0 bases and J by 6 bases, with 9 bases between the two germline ends. The CDR3 is made up of 12 amino acids. The CDR3 here is CAWSVRGVEQYF. DNA for the CDR3: TGTGCCTGGAGTGTAAGGGGAGTCGAGCAGTACTTC.

The J gene is TRBJ1-2, the V gene TRBV2, with 11 bases matching TRBD1. V was pared by 7 bases and J by 7 bases, with 5 bases of the junction left unmatched. Germline CDR1 reads SNHLY; CDR2 reads FYNNEI. This CDR3 is built from 13 residues. CDR3 in DNA: TGTGCCAGCACAGGGACAGGGGGTCTTGGCTACACCTTC. This gives the protein CASTGTGGLGYTF.

V usage is TRBV11-2 and J usage is TRBJ2-5, with D perhaps assigned TRBD1 or TRBD2 (5 bases each). Deletions cut 1 base from V and 1 base from J, with 10 bases between. This CDR3 comprises 15 residues. Germline V CDR1 and CDR2: SGHAT, FQNNGV. CDR3 nucleotides: TGTGCCAGCAGCTTAGTTGGGGGTACCCAAGAGACCCAGTACTTC. It encodes CASSLVGGTQETQYF.

The rearrangement uses TRBV6-1 and TRBJ1-1; D uncertain. Looked up from germline, CDR1 is MNHNS and CDR2 is SASEGT. V gave up 6 bases and J gave up 1 base, with 3 bases separating them. There are 11 residues in the CDR3. CDR3 region: CASRQNTEAFF. The CDR3, as DNA: TGTGCCAGCAGACAGAACACTGAAGCTTTCTTT.

This clone has just one count. The chain recombines TRBV6-4 with TRBJ2-3; TRBD2 agrees at 10 bases. Germline assignment: CDR1 MRHNA and CDR2 SNTAGT. This CDR3 comprises 18 residues. The ends lost 6 bases at V and 1 base at J; junction bases unmatched: 13. For the CDR3, the DNA is TGTGCCAGCAGGGGGTTTTGGCTAGCGGGAGTTTGCACAGATACGCAGTATTTT. Amino acid sequence: CASRGFWLAGVCTDTQYF.

The chain uses TRBV7-9 and TRBJ1-4; 8 bases are shared with TRBD1. J lost 7 bases, V lost 3 bases, and 4 bases had no gene match. Germline assignment: CDR1 SEHNR and CDR2 FQNEAQ (reference sequence). The CDR3 extends over 14 amino acids. CDR3 protein: CASSLDRDSEKLFF. CDR3 DNA sequence: TGTGCCAGCAGCTTGGACAGGGACAGTGAAAAACTGTTTTTT. The whole variable domain, remainder taken from reference TRBV7-9 and TRBJ1-4, is DTGVSQNPRHKITKRGQNVTFRCDPISEHNRLYWYRQTLGQGPEFLTYFQNEAQLEKSRLLSDRFSAERPKGSFSTLEIQRTEQGDSAMYLCASSLDRDSEKLFFGSGTQLSVL.

This clone is a singleton in its sample. V is TRBV6-5 and J is TRBJ2-3; D is unresolved. V was pared by 0 bases and J by 3 bases, with 10 bases between. CDR3 length: 15 amino acids. Germline CDR1 and CDR2: MNHEY and SVGAGI. The CDR3 protein is CASSYSRWHTDTQYF. The CDR3 DNA is TGTGCCAGCAGTTACTCCAGGTGGCATACAGATACGCAGTATTTT.

V usage is TRBV2 and J usage is TRBJ1-5; 7 nucleotides match TRBD1. The CDR3 loop spans 14 amino acids. Per germline, CDR1 SNHLY and CDR2 FYNNEI. The junction had 8 bases not matched to a gene; V was cut back by 6 bases and J by 6 bases. The CDR3 reads CASSYSNRGQPQHF. For the CDR3, the DNA is TGTGCCAGCAGCTACAGCAACAGGGGTCAGCCCCAGCATTTT.

The chain has TRBV5-4 and TRBJ2-5; D perhaps matches TRBD1 (5 bases). The CDR3 is made up of 15 amino acids. Germline assignment: CDR1 SGHNT and CDR2 YYREEE (reference sequence). The germline V and J ends were trimmed by 4 bases and 4 bases, with 17 bases remaining between them. The CDR3 protein is CASSRGYSNGETQYF. The CDR3 DNA follows: TGTGCCAGCAGCAGGGGTTATAGCAACGGAGAGACCCAGTACTTC.

The chain has TRBV6-5 and TRBJ1-4; possibly TRBD1 for D (6 bases). V dropped 7 bases and J dropped 6 bases, with 15 bases sitting between them. This CDR3 is built from 14 residues. CDR1 is MNHEY and CDR2 is SVGAGI in the germline V gene. The DNA for the CDR3 is TGTGCCAGCAAGGAGGGGGGAGTGGATGAAAAACTGTTTTTT. It translates to CASKEGGVDEKLFF.

This chain connects TRBV19 to TRBJ1-5; D may be TRBD1 (5 bases). V was shortened by 5 bases and J by 3 bases, with 14 bases between the two germline ends. Germline V gene data show CDR1 as LNHDA and CDR2 as SQIVND (reference sequence). The CDR3 sequence is 15 residues long. For the CDR3, the DNA is TGTGCCAGTAGTGTCAGGGAGGGAATCAATCAGCCCCAGCATTTT. It encodes CASSVREGINQPQHF.

The chain links TRBV6-5 to TRBJ2-1; 10 bases match TRBD2. Losses at the gene ends were 3 bases for V and 7 bases for J; bases not matched to a gene: 6. CDR3 length: 15 residues. Germline CDR1 and CDR2: MNHEY and SVGAGI. CDR3 in amino acids: CASSYALAGANEQFF. The CDR3 nucleotides are TGTGCCAGCAGTTATGCGCTAGCGGGAGCAAATGAGCAGTTCTTC.

The gene calls are TRBV5-8 and TRBJ1-1, with TRBD1 matching 8 bases. The CDR3 sequence is 18 residues long. The trim removed 5 bases at V and 4 bases at J, leaving 19 bases unmatched. Germline V gene sequence: CDR1 SGHTS, CDR2 YDEGEE. The CDR3 sequence is CASSSQWGQAFMGTEAFF. DNA of the CDR3: TGTGCCAGCAGTTCTCAATGGGGACAGGCCTTCATGGGCACTGAAGCTTTCTTT.

This clone has only a few counts. V is TRBV29-1 and J is TRBJ2-7; D is unclear. The CDR3 has 12 residues. Germline values: CDR1 SQVTM, CDR2 ANQGSEA. The CDR3 sequence: CSAVTPSYEQYF. As DNA, the CDR3 is TGCAGTGCCGTGACACCCTCCTACGAGCAGTACTTC.

A remark on this clone: The same CDR3 can be traced to other DNA sequences in this sample. CDR3: CASSPQGSTDTQYF. In DNA, the CDR3 is TGTGCCAGCTCACCACAGGGTTCGACAGATACGCAGTATTTT. The rearrangement uses TRBV18 and TRBJ2-3; the D is unclear. The V and J ends lost 1 base and 3 bases respectively, with 8 bases between them. This CDR3 is built from 14 residues. In germline, CDR1 is KGHSH, CDR2 LQKENI.

The gene calls are TRBV18 and TRBJ2-2, with 11 nucleotides matching TRBD1. With 5 bases clipped from V and 5 bases from J, the junction kept 7 bases outside the gene matches. The CDR3 contains 16 residues. Germline V gives CDR1 KGHSH, CDR2 LQKENI. The DNA of the CDR3 is TGTGCCAGCTCAATACGCCGGGACAGGGGGACCGGGGAGCTGTTTTTT. This encodes CASSIRRDRGTGELFF.

This chain connects TRBV27 to TRBJ2-7, with 10 bases lining up with TRBD1. This CDR3 is 14 amino acids long. The V gene end was trimmed by 6 bases and the J gene end by 9 bases; junction bases not matched to a gene: 11. CDR1 MNHEY and CDR2 SMNVEV come from the germline V gene (reference sequence). In DNA, the CDR3 is TGTGCCAGCAGACCTAGGACAGGGGGTGGTGGGCAGTACTTC. Its translation is CASRPRTGGGGQYF.

This chain uses TRBV5-1 with TRBJ2-7; 7 nucleotides line up with TRBD1. There are 14 residues in the CDR3. CDR1 is SGHRS and CDR2 is YFSETQ in the germline V gene. V shed 5 bases and J 4 bases; nucleotides not matched to a gene: 9. The CDR3 bases are TGCGCCAGCAGTGTTTCCGGGACAGATTACGAGCAGTACTTC. It translates to CASSVSGTDYEQYF.

In the case of this clone: Other DNA variants within this sample encode the same CDR3. V is TRBV7-9 and J is TRBJ2-3; D is unclear. The germline V and J ends were trimmed by 2 bases and 3 bases, with 0 bases remaining between them. The CDR3 extends over 11 amino acids. Germline loops: CDR1 SEHNR, CDR2 FQNEAQ (reference sequence). CDR3 in amino acids: CASSLTDTQYF. DNA for the CDR3: TGTGCCAGCAGCTTAACAGATACGCAGTATTTT.

This chain connects TRBV19 to TRBJ2-1, with 11 bases lining up with TRBD2. CDR3 length equals 16 residues. Germline lookup yields CDR1 LNHDA and CDR2 SQIVND (reference sequence). V lost 5 bases to trimming and J lost 8 bases; unmatched junction nucleotides: 11. Written as DNA, the CDR3 is TGTGCCAGTAGTTTAGCGGGAGGGGTTTTTTTGGATGAGCAGTTCTTC. Its protein is CASSLAGGVFLDEQFF.